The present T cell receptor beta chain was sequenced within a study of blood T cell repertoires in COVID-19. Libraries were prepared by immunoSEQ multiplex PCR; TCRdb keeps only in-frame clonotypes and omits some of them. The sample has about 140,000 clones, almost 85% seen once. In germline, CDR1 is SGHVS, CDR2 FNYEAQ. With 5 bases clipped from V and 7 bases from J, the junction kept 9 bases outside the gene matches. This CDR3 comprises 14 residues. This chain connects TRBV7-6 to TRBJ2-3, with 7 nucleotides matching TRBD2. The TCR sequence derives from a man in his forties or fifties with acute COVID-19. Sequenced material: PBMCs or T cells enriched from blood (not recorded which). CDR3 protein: CASSGGLPTNTQYF. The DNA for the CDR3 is TGTGCCAGCAGCGGGGGACTACCTACGAATACGCAGTATTTT.